This is a list of T cell receptor beta chains from one sample in a study of T cell responses to AZD1222 COVID-19 vaccine. Libraries were prepared by immunoSEQ multiplex PCR; TCRdb keeps only in-frame clonotypes and omits some of them. Altogether around 200,000 clones are present, around nine tenths being singletons, with the ten largest covering roughly 7.7%. Sequenced here: peripheral blood, sampled on day 0 of AZD1222 vaccination. The receptors here all came from an adult in good health. Each CDR3 is given with its conserved first and last residue. The D gene is left open where the match is weak. The size entry is marked missing in some rows and otherwise reads once, few, many or a size class.

>.|TRBV6-4|.|TRBJ2-1
CASSDSRPGGRFF
TGTGCCAGCAGTGACTCTAGACCGGGCGGACGGTTCTTC
>.|TRBV12-3/TRBV12-4|.|TRBJ1-1
CASSPPGDTEAFF
TGTGCCAGCAGCCCTCCAGGGGACACTGAAGCTTTCTTT
>once|TRBV14|.|TRBJ2-3
CASSQDWRGGTTDTQYF
TGTGCCAGCAGCCAAGATTGGAGAGGGGGGACCACAGATACGCAGTATTTT
>.|TRBV27|.|TRBJ1-5
CASSLRDSSNQPQHF
TGTGCCAGCAGTTTACGAGACAGTAGCAATCAGCCCCAGCATTTT
>.|TRBV27|TRBD1|TRBJ1-2
CASSLGAGGLYGYTF
TGTGCCAGCAGTTTAGGGGCAGGGGGACTCTATGGCTACACCTTC
>once|TRBV12-3/TRBV12-4|.|TRBJ2-7
CASSLDRVEQYF
TGTGCCAGCAGTTTAGACCGGGTCGAGCAGTACTTC
>.|TRBV14|TRBD1|TRBJ2-5
CASSQETGWTQYF
TGTGCCAGCAGCCAAGAGACAGGGTGGACCCAGTACTTC
>.|TRBV7-9|.|TRBJ1-5
CASSLGHGGQPQHF
TGTGCCAGCAGCTTAGGCCACGGCGGACAGCCCCAGCATTTT
>.|TRBV15|TRBD1|TRBJ2-7
CATSSESGTGVGEQYF
TGTGCCACCAGCTCTGAGTCCGGGACAGGGGTTGGCGAGCAGTACTTC
>.|TRBV19|.|TRBJ1-5
CASRGGNQGRQPQHF
TGTGCCAGTAGGGGGGGGAACCAGGGACGGCAGCCCCAGCATTTT
>.|TRBV10-2|TRBD1|TRBJ1-2
CASSAGTVIDYGYTF
TGCGCCAGCAGTGCCGGGACAGTGATTGACTATGGCTACACCTTC
>.|TRBV12-5|.|TRBJ2-7
CASGFGVYEQYF
TGTGCTAGTGGTTTCGGGGTCTACGAGCAGTACTTC
>.|TRBV3-1/TRBV3-2|TRBD1|TRBJ2-7
CASSHTDRGEQYF
TGTGCCAGCAGCCATACCGACAGGGGCGAGCAGTACTTC
>.|TRBV6-5|TRBD1|TRBJ1-2
CASRQGVYGYTF
TGTGCCAGCAGGCAGGGGGTCTATGGCTACACCTTC
>few|TRBV6-5|.|TRBJ1-2
CASSRLIGLDGYTF
TGTGCCAGCAGTCGACTTATAGGTCTGGATGGCTACACCTTC
>.|TRBV2|TRBD1|TRBJ2-7
CASSEEGQGRYEQYF
TGTGCCAGCAGTGAAGAGGGACAGGGAAGGTACGAGCAGTACTTC
>few|TRBV27|.|TRBJ2-2
CASEGPTGELFF
TGTGCCAGCGAGGGCCCCACCGGGGAGCTGTTTTTT
>.|TRBV7-9|TRBD1|TRBJ2-7
CASSPDRVGEQYF
TGTGCCAGCAGCCCGGACAGGGTAGGGGAGCAGTACTTC
>once|TRBV5-1|.|TRBJ1-1
CASSGLDTLNTEAFF
TGCGCCAGCAGCGGTCTCGACACCTTGAACACTGAAGCTTTCTTT
>once|TRBV27|TRBD1|TRBJ1-2
CASRLQWTGYNYGYTF
TGTGCCAGCAGATTGCAGTGGACAGGGTACAACTATGGCTACACCTTC
>.|TRBV9|TRBD1|TRBJ1-3
CASSVEEGAQGNTIYF
TGTGCCAGCAGCGTAGAGGAGGGGGCGCAAGGAAACACCATATATTTT
>.|TRBV5-1|.|TRBJ1-4
CASSAAEGSNEKLFF
TGCGCCAGCAGCGCGGCGGAGGGGAGTAATGAAAAACTGTTTTTT
>.|TRBV5-5|.|TRBJ2-1
CASSFATAGFFSYNEQFF
TGTGCCAGCAGCTTCGCAACTGCAGGGTTTTTCTCCTACAATGAGCAGTTCTTC
>.|TRBV30|.|TRBJ1-3
CAWSGPGTGNTIYF
TGTGCCTGGTCCGGGCCAGGGACGGGAAACACCATATATTTT
>.|TRBV4-3|TRBD2|TRBJ2-3
CASSQDLRLAGGVTDTQYF
TGCGCCAGCAGCCAAGATCTCAGACTAGCGGGGGGGGTCACAGATACGCAGTATTTT
>.|TRBV15|TRBD1|TRBJ2-7
CATSRPGTGGYEQYF
TGTGCCACCAGCAGGCCCGGGACAGGGGGGTACGAGCAGTACTTC
>.|TRBV29-1|.|TRBJ1-1
CSVGVNTEAFF
TGCAGCGTTGGGGTGAACACTGAAGCTTTCTTT
>.|TRBV7-2|.|TRBJ2-1
CASSLEPGPGFF
TGTGCCAGCAGCTTAGAACCGGGCCCGGGGTTCTTC
>.|TRBV6-2/TRBV6-3|.|TRBJ2-3
CASSSTPDTQYF
TGTGCCAGCAGTTCGACCCCAGATACGCAGTATTTT
>.|TRBV15|.|TRBJ2-3
CATSRGPLSGKVEDTQYF
TGTGCCACCAGCAGAGGTCCCCTGTCCGGGAAGGTAGAAGATACGCAGTATTTT
>once|TRBV5-6|.|TRBJ1-1
CASSFRALREPNEAFF
TGTGCCAGCAGCTTTAGGGCGCTCAGGGAACCGAACGAAGCTTTCTTT
>once|TRBV5-1|.|TRBJ1-2
CASSPGPGNYGYTF
TGCGCCAGCAGCCCCGGGCCCGGTAACTATGGCTACACCTTC
>.|TRBV18|TRBD1|TRBJ2-2
CASSPTGTNTGELFF
TGTGCCAGCTCACCGACAGGGACCAACACCGGGGAGCTGTTTTTT
>.|TRBV4-3|TRBD1|TRBJ2-7
CASSQGGQGGYEQYF
TGCGCCAGCAGCCAAGGGGGACAGGGGGGGTACGAGCAGTACTTC
>.|TRBV4-1|.|TRBJ2-7
CASSQETRYEQYF
TGCGCCAGCAGCCAAGAGACCCGCTACGAGCAGTACTTC
>.|TRBV27|TRBD1|TRBJ1-2
CASSSSHRTGGYEGYTF
TGTGCCAGCAGTTCGTCGCACCGGACAGGGGGCTATGAAGGCTACACCTTC
>.|TRBV28|.|TRBJ1-4
CASSLAEGRWVEKLFF
TGTGCCAGCAGTTTAGCCGAGGGTCGGTGGGTTGAAAAACTGTTTTTT
>.|TRBV5-4|TRBD1|TRBJ2-2
CASRGAGTANTGELFF
TGTGCCAGCAGGGGAGCCGGGACAGCGAACACCGGGGAGCTGTTTTTT
>.|TRBV6-9|.|TRBJ1-5
CASMWADWGPQHF
TGTGCCAGCATGTGGGCGGATTGGGGGCCCCAGCATTTT
>.|TRBV3-1/TRBV3-2|.|TRBJ2-6
CASSQGDSGANVLTF
TGTGCCAGCAGCCAAGGCGACTCTGGGGCCAACGTCCTGACTTTC
>.|TRBV5-1|.|TRBJ1-3
CASSPDGKSSGNTIYF
TGCGCCAGCAGCCCGGACGGGAAGAGCTCTGGAAACACCATATATTTT
>.|TRBV6-5|TRBD2|TRBJ2-3
CASNPLAGSTDTQYF
TGTGCCAGCAACCCACTAGCGGGCAGCACAGATACGCAGTATTTT
>.|TRBV27|.|TRBJ1-2
CASSLSRAVGGYTF
TGTGCCAGCAGTTTATCCCGGGCAGTGGGCGGCTACACCTTC
>.|TRBV30|.|TRBJ2-5
CAWSVHSGLTGRTQYF
TGTGCCTGGAGTGTACATTCCGGGCTAACGGGGAGGACCCAGTACTTC
>.|TRBV2|TRBD2|TRBJ2-7
CASSYGLDAEQYF
TGTGCCAGCAGTTATGGACTAGATGCCGAGCAGTACTTC
>.|TRBV28|.|TRBJ1-1
CASSEWWKDRSGTEAFF
TGTGCCAGCAGTGAATGGTGGAAGGATCGGAGTGGTACTGAAGCTTTCTTT
>.|TRBV7-2|.|TRBJ1-3
CASSLGRQSSGNTIYF
TGTGCCAGCAGCTTAGGGAGGCAGAGCTCTGGAAACACCATATATTTT
>.|TRBV7-2|.|TRBJ1-6
CASSFGLSNSPLHF
TGTGCCAGCAGCTTTGGACTCTCGAATTCACCCCTCCACTTT
>once|TRBV11-2|TRBD1|TRBJ1-4
CASSLDQWTGSSEKLFF
TGTGCCAGCAGCTTAGATCAATGGACAGGGAGCAGTGAAAAACTGTTTTTT
>few|TRBV4-3|.|TRBJ1-2
CASSQGGGGFYGYTF
TGCGCCAGCAGCCAAGGAGGAGGAGGGTTCTATGGCTACACCTTC
>.|TRBV4-2|.|TRBJ1-3
CASSQEPLTGNTIYF
TGTGCCAGCAGCCAAGAACCACTAACCGGGAACACCATATATTTT
>once|TRBV4-1|.|TRBJ1-4
CASSSGETNEKLFF
TGCGCCAGTTCATCGGGGGAAACTAATGAAAAACTGTTTTTT
>.|TRBV11-1|.|TRBJ1-3
CASIKPSGRGNTIYF
TGTGCCAGCATAAAACCGTCGGGTAGGGGAAACACCATATATTTT
>.|TRBV15|TRBD1|TRBJ2-3
CATSADRTDTQYF
TGTGCCACCAGCGCGGACAGGACAGATACGCAGTATTTT
>.|TRBV6-2/TRBV6-3|.|TRBJ2-7
CASSYSTRGYEQYF
TGTGCCAGCAGTTACTCGACCAGGGGATACGAGCAGTACTTC